Listed below are T cell receptor beta chains from one sample, sequenced in a study of shared T cell receptors in the human thymus. TCRdb's copy holds only in-frame clones and misses some; the assay was immunoSEQ multiplex PCR. The sample lists about 380,000 clones, 95% occurring once. Sequencing was done on a sample of thymocytes. The receptors were gathered from a human donor. Each CDR3 is given with its conserved first and last residue. D genes are given only for firm matches. A row's size may be missing; if present it is once, few, many or a size class.

CDR3 DNA	CDR3 protein	D gene	clone size	V gene	J gene
TGTGCCAGCAGCCCCTTGGCGACGGGGGGACGAGATACGCAGTATTTT	CASSPLATGGRDTQYF	TRBD2	NA	TRBV28	TRBJ2-3
TGTGCCAGCAGCCGCGGACAGGCCCCAACCGGATACAATGAGCAGTTCTTC	CASSRGQAPTGYNEQFF	TRBD1	NA	TRBV11-2	TRBJ2-1
TGTGCCAGCAGTTGGACGACAGGGCCCCGCTACGAGCAGTACTTC	CASSWTTGPRYEQYF	TRBD1	NA	TRBV6-5	TRBJ2-7
TGTGCCAGCAGCTTAAGGTGCCAGGTCGTAAAACGACTTAGTGAGCAGTTCTTC	CASSLRCQVVKRLSEQFF	NA	NA	TRBV11-2	TRBJ2-1
TGTGCCAGCAGTTCAGGACAGGCCGAGCAGTACTTC	CASSSGQAEQYF	TRBD1	NA	TRBV28	TRBJ2-7
TGTGCCAGCAGTCACAGGGTGGACTATGGCTACACCTTC	CASSHRVDYGYTF	NA	NA	TRBV6-5	TRBJ1-2
TGTGCCAGCAGTGAGGTAGCGGAAGGCTACGAGCAGTACTTC	CASSEVAEGYEQYF	NA	once	TRBV2	TRBJ2-7
TGTGCCAGTAAGGGGACACCGTATAGCAATCAGCCCCAGCATTTT	CASKGTPYSNQPQHF	NA	NA	TRBV19	TRBJ1-5
TGTGCCAGCAGTTTTTCGGCCTGTGGGGCCAACGTCCTGACTTTC	CASSFSACGANVLTF	NA	NA	TRBV6-6	TRBJ2-6
TGTGCCAGCTCACCAGACCCCTACGGTGGCTACACCTTC	CASSPDPYGGYTF	NA	NA	TRBV18	TRBJ1-2
TGCGCCAGCAGCCGCACCGGTGGGGCCAACGTCCTGACTTTC	CASSRTGGANVLTF	NA	NA	TRBV5-1	TRBJ2-6
TGTGCCAGCAGCCTTAGAGGGGGCGGGACCCTGCGGCTCGCGACTGAAGCTTTCTTT	CASSLRGGGTLRLATEAFF	TRBD1	NA	TRBV7-9	TRBJ1-1
TGTGCCAGCAGCGTAGGGGGCGGGCTTACCTACAATGAGCAGTTCTTC	CASSVGGGLTYNEQFF	NA	NA	TRBV9	TRBJ2-1
TGCGCCAGCAGCTCGACAGGGGATAGCAATCAGCCCCAGCATTTT	CASSSTGDSNQPQHF	TRBD1	NA	TRBV5-1	TRBJ1-5
TGTGCCAGCACCCAGGCCGGGGAGGACTCTGGAAACACCATATATTTT	CASTQAGEDSGNTIYF	NA	NA	TRBV7-9	TRBJ1-3
TGTGCCAGCAGCTTGGGACCGCAATCCCCTTTT	CASSLGPQSPF	NA	NA	TRBV7-8	TRBJ2-3
TGTGCCAGCAGTGAAGCCGGTTGTGGCTACACCTTC	CASSEAGCGYTF	NA	NA	TRBV6-1	TRBJ1-2
TGTGCCAGCAGCCCAGCTAGCGGGAGGGCCGGGGAGCTGTTTTTT	CASSPASGRAGELFF	TRBD2	NA	TRBV14	TRBJ2-2
TGTGCCAGAAGCAGAGGGACAACGCGTTGCTACAATGAGCAGTTCTTC	CARSRGTTRCYNEQFF	NA	NA	TRBV5-3	TRBJ2-1
TGTGCCAGCAGTTACGCCAGTGCCTACGAGCAGTACTTC	CASSYASAYEQYF	NA	NA	TRBV6-6	TRBJ2-7
TGTGCCAGCAGTTTTGCCGGGGAGCAGGGGACTTGCTCCTTCTCTGGAAACACCATATATTTT	CASSFAGEQGTCSFSGNTIYF	NA	NA	TRBV28	TRBJ1-3
TGTGCCATCGCCCGGGCGAATGAGCAGTTCTTC	CAIARANEQFF	NA	NA	TRBV10-3	TRBJ2-1
TGTGCCAGCAGCTTAGTAGTTCCGTGGACAGGGGGGGAGAGCTCTGGAAACACCATATATTTT	CASSLVVPWTGGESSGNTIYF	TRBD1	NA	TRBV7-6	TRBJ1-3
TGTGCCAGCTCTGGGACACTCGCTTACGAGCAGTACTTC	CASSGTLAYEQYF	NA	NA	TRBV28	TRBJ2-7
TGTGCCATCAGTCTGGACACGAAGGAGCAGTACTTC	CAISLDTKEQYF	NA	NA	TRBV10-3	TRBJ2-7
TGTGCCAGCAGTTTATGGGGGCCCCGGGCCCCTAACTATGGCTACACCTTC	CASSLWGPRAPNYGYTF	NA	NA	TRBV28	TRBJ1-2
TGCAGCGTTGAATACCCGCAGGGCTACACCTTC	CSVEYPQGYTF	NA	NA	TRBV29-1	TRBJ1-2
TGTGCCAGTAAATCCGGGGCCGGAGAGACCCAGTACTTC	CASKSGAGETQYF	NA	NA	TRBV19	TRBJ2-5